This TCR beta chain was identified in a study of cytomegalovirus exposure and HLA in healthy donors. V was pared by 0 bases and J by 11 bases, with 16 bases between. This CDR3 is built from 14 residues. Germline CDR1 reads LGHNA; CDR2 reads YSLEER. The data were produced by immunoSEQ multiplex PCR, yet TCRdb's version contains in-frame clones alone and is incomplete. The table lists under 200,000 clones, 90% to 97% of them singletons. V and J are TRBV4-3 and TRBJ1-2, with D possibly matching TRBD1 (5 bases). This clonotype was sampled from a woman between 18 and 30 years old in good health and CMV-seronegative. The sample was PBMCs. CDR3 DNA: TGCGCCAGCAGCCAAGATCGGGCCGCCGGGGGATACACCTTC. Residues: CASSQDRAAGGYTF.